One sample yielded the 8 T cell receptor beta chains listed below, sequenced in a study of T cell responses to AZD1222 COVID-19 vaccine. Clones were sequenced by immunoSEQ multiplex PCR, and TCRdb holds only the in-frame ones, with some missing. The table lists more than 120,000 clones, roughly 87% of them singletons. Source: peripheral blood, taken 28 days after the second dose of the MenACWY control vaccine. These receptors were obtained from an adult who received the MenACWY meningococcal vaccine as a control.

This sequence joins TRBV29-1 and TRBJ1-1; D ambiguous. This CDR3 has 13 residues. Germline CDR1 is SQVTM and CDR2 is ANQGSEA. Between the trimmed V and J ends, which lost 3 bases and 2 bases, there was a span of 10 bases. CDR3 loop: CSVEGPENTEAFF. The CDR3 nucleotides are TGCAGCGTTGAGGGCCCAGAAAACACTGAAGCTTTCTTT.

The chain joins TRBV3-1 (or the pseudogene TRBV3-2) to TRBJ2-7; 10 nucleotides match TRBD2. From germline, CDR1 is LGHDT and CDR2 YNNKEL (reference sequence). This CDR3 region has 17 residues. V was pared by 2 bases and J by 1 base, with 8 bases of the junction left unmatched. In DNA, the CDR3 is TGTGCCAGCAGCCAATTAGCGGGGGGTCGGGCTTCCTACGAGCAGTACTTC. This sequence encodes CASSQLAGGRASYEQYF.

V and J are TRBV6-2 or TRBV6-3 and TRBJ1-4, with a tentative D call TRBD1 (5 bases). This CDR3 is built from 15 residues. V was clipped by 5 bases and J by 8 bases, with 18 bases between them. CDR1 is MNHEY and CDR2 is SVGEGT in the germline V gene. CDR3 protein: CASSPSGTQGEKLFF. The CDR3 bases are TGTGCCAGCAGTCCATCCGGGACCCAAGGGGAAAAACTGTTTTTT.

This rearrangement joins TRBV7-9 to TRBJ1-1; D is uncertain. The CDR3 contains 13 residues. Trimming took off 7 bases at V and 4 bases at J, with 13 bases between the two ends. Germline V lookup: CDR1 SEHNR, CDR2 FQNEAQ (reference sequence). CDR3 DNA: TGTGCCAGCACCAATGCTGGCCGCACTGAAGCTTTCTTT. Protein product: CASTNAGRTEAFF.

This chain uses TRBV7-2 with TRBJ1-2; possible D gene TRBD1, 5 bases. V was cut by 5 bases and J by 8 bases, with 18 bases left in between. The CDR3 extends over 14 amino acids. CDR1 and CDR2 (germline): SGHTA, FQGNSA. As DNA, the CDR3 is TGTGCCAGCAGCCGTCGACAGTCCGGTGGGGGCTACACCTTC. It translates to CASSRRQSGGGYTF.

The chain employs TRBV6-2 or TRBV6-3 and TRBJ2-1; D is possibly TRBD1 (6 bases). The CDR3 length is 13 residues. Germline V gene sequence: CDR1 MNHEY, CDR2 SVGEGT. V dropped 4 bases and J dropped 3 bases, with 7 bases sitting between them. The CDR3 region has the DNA TGTGCCAGCAGTTGGGACATCTACAATGAGCAGTTCTTC. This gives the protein CASSWDIYNEQFF.

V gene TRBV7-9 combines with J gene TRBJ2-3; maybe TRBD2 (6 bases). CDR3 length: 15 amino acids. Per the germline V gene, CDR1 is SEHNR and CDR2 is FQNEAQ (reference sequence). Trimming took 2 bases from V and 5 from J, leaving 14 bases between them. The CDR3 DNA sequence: TGTGCCAGCAGCTTATTGTGGTCGCGGGAAGATACGCAGTATTTT. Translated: CASSLLWSREDTQYF.

The CDR3 DNA sequence: TGTGCCAGCAGCCCCCGGGCGGGCTCCTACAATGAGCAGTTCTTC. Its translation: CASSPRAGSYNEQFF. The chain couples TRBV7-2 to TRBJ2-1; D possibly corresponds to TRBD2 (5 bases). Germline V gene sequence: CDR1 SGHTA, CDR2 FQGNSA. This CDR3 has 15 amino acids. V was cut by 5 bases and J by 0 bases, with 11 bases left in between.